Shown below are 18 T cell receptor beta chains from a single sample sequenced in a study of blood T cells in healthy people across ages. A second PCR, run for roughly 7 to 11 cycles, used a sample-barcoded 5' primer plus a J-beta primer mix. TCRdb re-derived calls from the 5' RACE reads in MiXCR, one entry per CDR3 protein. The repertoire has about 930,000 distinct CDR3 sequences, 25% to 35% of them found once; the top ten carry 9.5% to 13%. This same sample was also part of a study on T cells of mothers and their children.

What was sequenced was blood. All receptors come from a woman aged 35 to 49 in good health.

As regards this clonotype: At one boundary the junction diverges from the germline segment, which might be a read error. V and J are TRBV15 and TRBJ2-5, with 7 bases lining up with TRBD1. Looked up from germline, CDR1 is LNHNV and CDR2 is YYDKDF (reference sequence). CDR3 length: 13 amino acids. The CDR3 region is CATSRGTEEAQYF. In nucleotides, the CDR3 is TGTGCTACCAGCAGAGGGACAGAGGAGGCCCAGTACTTC.

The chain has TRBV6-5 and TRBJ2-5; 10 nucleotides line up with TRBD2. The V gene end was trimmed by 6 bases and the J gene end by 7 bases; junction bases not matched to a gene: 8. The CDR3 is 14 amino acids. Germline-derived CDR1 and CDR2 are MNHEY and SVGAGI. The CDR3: CASRSLAGAGTQYF. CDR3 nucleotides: TGTGCCAGCAGATCCCTAGCGGGGGCAGGGACCCAGTACTTC.

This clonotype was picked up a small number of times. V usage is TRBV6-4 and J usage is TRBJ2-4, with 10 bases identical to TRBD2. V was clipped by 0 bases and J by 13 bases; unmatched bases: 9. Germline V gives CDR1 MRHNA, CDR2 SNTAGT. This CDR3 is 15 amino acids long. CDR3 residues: CASSDSSSGGNEQYF. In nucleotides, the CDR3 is TGTGCCAGCAGTGACTCTTCTAGCGGGGGTAATGAGCAGTACTTC.

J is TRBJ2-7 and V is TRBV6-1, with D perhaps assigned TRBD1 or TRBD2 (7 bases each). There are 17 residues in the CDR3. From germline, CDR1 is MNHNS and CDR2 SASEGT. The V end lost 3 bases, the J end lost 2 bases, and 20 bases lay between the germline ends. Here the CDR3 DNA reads TGTGCCAGCAGTGATCCAGGGGGGGGCAAATGGGCCTACGAGCAGTACTTC. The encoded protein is CASSDPGGGKWAYEQYF.

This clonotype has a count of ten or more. CDR3 sequence (DNA): TGCAGTGCTGTGAACCGGGGGACCTCCTACGAGCAGTACTTC. Protein product: CSAVNRGTSYEQYF. The chain joins TRBV20-1 to TRBJ2-7; a weak D match, TRBD2 (6 bases). This CDR3 region has 14 residues. V lost 5 bases and J lost 0, with 14 bases in between. CDR1 and CDR2 (germline): DFQATT, SNEGSKA (reference sequence).

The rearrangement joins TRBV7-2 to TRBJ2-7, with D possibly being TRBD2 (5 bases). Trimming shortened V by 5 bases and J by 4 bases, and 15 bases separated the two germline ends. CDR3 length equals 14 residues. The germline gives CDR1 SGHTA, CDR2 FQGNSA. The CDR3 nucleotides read TGTGCCAGCAGCGGCGGACTGTTACTTTACGAGCAGTACTTC. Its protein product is CASSGGLLLYEQYF.

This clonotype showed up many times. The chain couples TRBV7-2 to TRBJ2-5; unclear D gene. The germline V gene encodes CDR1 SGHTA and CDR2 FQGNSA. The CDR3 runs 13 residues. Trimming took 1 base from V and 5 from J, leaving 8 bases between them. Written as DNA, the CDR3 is TGTGCCAGCAGCTTAGGAGAGGTGGAGACCCAGTACTTC. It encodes CASSLGEVETQYF.

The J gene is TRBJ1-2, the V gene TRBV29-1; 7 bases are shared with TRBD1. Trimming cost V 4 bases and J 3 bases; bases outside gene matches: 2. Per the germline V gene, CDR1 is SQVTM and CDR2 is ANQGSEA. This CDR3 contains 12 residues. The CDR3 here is CSVGGTDYGYTF. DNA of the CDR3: TGCAGCGTTGGGGGGACAGACTATGGCTACACCTTC.

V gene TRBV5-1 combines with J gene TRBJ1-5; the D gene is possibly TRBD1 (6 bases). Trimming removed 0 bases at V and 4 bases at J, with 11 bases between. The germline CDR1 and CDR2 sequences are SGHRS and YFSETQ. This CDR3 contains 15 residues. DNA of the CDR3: TGCGCCAGCAGCTTGGAAGGGGGTATTAATCAGCCCCAGCATTTT. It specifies CASSLEGGINQPQHF. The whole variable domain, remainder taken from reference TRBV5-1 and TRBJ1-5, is KAGVTQTPRYLIKTRGQQVTLSCSPISGHRSVSWYQQTPGQGLQFLFEYFSETQRNKGNFPGRFSGRQFSNSRSEMNVSTLELGDSALYLCASSLEGGINQPQHFGDGTRLSIL.

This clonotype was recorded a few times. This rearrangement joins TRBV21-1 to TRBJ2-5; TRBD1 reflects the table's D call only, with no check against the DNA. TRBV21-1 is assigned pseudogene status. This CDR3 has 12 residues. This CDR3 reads CASSNPRGTQYF. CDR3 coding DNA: TGTGCCAGCAGCAACCCCCGTGGGACCCAGTACTTC.

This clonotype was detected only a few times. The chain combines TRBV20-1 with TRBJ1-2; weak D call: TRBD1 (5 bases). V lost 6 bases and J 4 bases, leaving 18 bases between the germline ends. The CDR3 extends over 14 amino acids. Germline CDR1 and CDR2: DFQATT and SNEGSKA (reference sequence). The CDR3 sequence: CSALNGGMGYGYTF. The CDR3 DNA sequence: TGCAGTGCCCTGAATGGGGGAATGGGCTATGGCTACACCTTC.

CDR3 coding DNA: TGTGCCAGCAGTCATCTTTCGGGACAGTCCCTTCCCTTCTATGGCTACACCTTC. It specifies CASSHLSGQSLPFYGYTF. The rearrangement links TRBV6-1 to TRBJ1-2; 7 positions agree with TRBD1. The CDR3 loop spans 18 amino acids. Trimming removed 5 bases from V and 4 bases from J; junction bases left unmatched: 19. Germline assignment: CDR1 MNHNS and CDR2 SASEGT.

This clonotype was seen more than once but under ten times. The CDR3, as DNA: TGTGCCAGCAGCGTGGCAGCCACAGATACGCAGTATTTT. Its protein is CASSVAATDTQYF. The rearrangement joins TRBV9 to TRBJ2-3; D ambiguous. Between the trimmed V and J ends, which lost 2 bases and 2 bases, there was a span of 6 bases. The CDR3 runs 13 residues. Germline CDR1 reads SGDLS; CDR2 reads YYNGEE.

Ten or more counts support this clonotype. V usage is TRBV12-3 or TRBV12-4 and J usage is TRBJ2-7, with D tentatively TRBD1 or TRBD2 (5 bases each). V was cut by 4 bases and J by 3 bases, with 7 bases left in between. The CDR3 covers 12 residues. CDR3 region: CASSWGFYEQYF. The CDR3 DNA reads TGTGCCAGCAGTTGGGGGTTCTACGAGCAGTACTTC.

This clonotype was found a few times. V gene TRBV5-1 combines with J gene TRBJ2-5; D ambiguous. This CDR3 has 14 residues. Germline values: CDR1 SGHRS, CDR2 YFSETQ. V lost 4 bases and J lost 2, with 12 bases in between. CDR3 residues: CASSPAFGQETQYF. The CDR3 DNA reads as TGCGCCAGCAGCCCGGCTTTTGGGCAAGAGACCCAGTACTTC.

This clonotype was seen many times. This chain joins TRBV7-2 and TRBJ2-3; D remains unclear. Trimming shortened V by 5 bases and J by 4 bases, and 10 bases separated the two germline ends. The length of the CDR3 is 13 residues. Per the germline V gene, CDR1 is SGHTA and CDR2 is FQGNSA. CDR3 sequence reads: CASSPRHPDTQYF. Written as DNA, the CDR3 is TGTGCCAGCAGCCCCCGACACCCAGATACGCAGTATTTT. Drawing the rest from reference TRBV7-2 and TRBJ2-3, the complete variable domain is GAGVSQSPSNKVTEKGKDVELRCDPISGHTALYWYRQSLGQGLEFLIYFQGNSAPDKSGLPSDRFSAERTGGSVSTLTIQRTQQEDSAVYLCASSPRHPDTQYFGPGTRLTVL.

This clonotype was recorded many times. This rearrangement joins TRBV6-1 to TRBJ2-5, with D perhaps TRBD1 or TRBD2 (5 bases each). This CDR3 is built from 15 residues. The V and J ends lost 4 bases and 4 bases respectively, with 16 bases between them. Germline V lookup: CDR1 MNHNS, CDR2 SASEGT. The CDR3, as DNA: TGTGCCAGCAGTGCCGCTGGGGGTTCAGGAGAGACCCAGTACTTC. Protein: CASSAAGGSGETQYF.

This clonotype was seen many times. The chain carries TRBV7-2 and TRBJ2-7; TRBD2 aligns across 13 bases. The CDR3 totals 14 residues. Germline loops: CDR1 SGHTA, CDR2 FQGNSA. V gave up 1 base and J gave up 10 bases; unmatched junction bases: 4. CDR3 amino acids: CASSLGLAGGEQYF. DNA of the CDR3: TGTGCCAGCAGCTTAGGACTAGCGGGGGGTGAACAGTACTTC.